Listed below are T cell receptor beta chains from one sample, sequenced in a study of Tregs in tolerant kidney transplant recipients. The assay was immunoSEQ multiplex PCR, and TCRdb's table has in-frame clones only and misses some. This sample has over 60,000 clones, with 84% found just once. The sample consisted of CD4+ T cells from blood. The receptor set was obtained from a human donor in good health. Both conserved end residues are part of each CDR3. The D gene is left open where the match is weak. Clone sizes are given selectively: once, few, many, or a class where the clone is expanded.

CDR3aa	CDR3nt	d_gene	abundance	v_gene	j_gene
CASSSGQGDEQYF	TGTGCCAGCAGCAGCGGACAGGGAGACGAGCAGTACTTC	TRBD1	.	TRBV11-3	TRBJ2-7
CASSFGGTSTDTQYF	TGTGCCAGCAGCTTTGGTGGTACTAGCACAGATACGCAGTATTTT	.	few	TRBV5-6	TRBJ2-3
CSEVTGRTEAFF	TGCAGCGAGGTGACAGGGCGCACTGAAGCTTTCTTT	TRBD1	.	TRBV29-1	TRBJ1-1
CASSLRGADYEQYF	TGTGCCAGCAGCTTACGGGGGGCGGACTACGAGCAGTACTTC	.	.	TRBV13	TRBJ2-7
CASSQGARGVETQYF	TGCGCCAGCAGCCAAGGAGCGAGGGGAGTGGAGACCCAGTACTTC	.	.	TRBV4-1	TRBJ2-5
CASSYFADAQGDGYTF	TGTGCCAGCAGTTACTTTGCCGATGCCCAGGGGGATGGCTACACCTTC	TRBD1	.	TRBV6-5	TRBJ1-2
CASSPAPGGNQPQHF	TGCGCCAGCAGCCCGGCCCCAGGGGGCAATCAGCCCCAGCATTTT	.	.	TRBV5-1	TRBJ1-5
CASSPQGIVRYEQFF	TGTGCCAGCAGTCCCCAGGGTATTGTTCGTTATGAGCAGTTCTTC	.	.	TRBV27	TRBJ2-1
CASSVGGYGYTF	TGTGCCAGCAGTGTGGGGGGCTATGGCTACACCTTC	.	.	TRBV6-1	TRBJ1-2
CASSSRAANEKLFF	TGTGCCAGCAGTTCCCGGGCCGCTAATGAAAAACTGTTTTTT	.	.	TRBV7-6	TRBJ1-4
CASSQDSWTKETQYF	TGCGCCAGCAGCCAAGATTCCTGGACGAAGGAGACCCAGTACTTC	.	few	TRBV4-3	TRBJ2-5
CASSTGSGSNQPQHF	TGTGCCAGCAGCACAGGGTCCGGTAGCAATCAGCCCCAGCATTTT	.	.	TRBV2	TRBJ1-5
CASSSRLQETQYF	TGTGCCAGTAGTTCCCGACTACAAGAGACCCAGTACTTC	.	once	TRBV19	TRBJ2-5
CATQSGGGYTF	TGTGCCACCCAGTCTGGCGGTGGCTACACCTTC	.	.	TRBV6-6	TRBJ1-2
CSVDRPGGGTEAFF	TGCAGCGTTGACCGTCCAGGGGGAGGCACTGAAGCTTTCTTT	TRBD1	.	TRBV29-1	TRBJ1-1
CASSVHSGGASSGNTIYF	TGTGCCAGCAGCGTTCACTCAGGGGGGGCGTCCTCTGGAAACACCATATATTTT	TRBD1	.	TRBV9	TRBJ1-3
CAISPWDRPTGELFF	TGTGCCATCAGCCCTTGGGACAGACCCACCGGGGAGCTGTTTTTT	TRBD1	.	TRBV10-3	TRBJ2-2
CASSTQQGSNYNQPQHF	TGTGCCAGTAGTACACAACAGGGGTCTAACTACAATCAGCCCCAGCATTTT	TRBD1	.	TRBV19	TRBJ1-5
CASSSEKGLLQETQYF	TGTGCCAGCAGCTCCGAGAAGGGGCTCCTACAAGAGACCCAGTACTTC	.	.	TRBV27	TRBJ2-5
CASSLKRGLAGGAGELFF	TGTGCCAGCAGCTTGAAGAGGGGGCTAGCGGGAGGAGCCGGGGAGCTGTTTTTT	TRBD2	.	TRBV7-8	TRBJ2-2
CASSLGQARDTQYF	TGCGCCAGCAGCTTGGGGCAGGCTAGGGATACGCAGTATTTT	.	.	TRBV5-1	TRBJ2-3
CASTMGQGPHTQYF	TGCGCCAGCACCATGGGACAGGGTCCCCATACGCAGTATTTT	TRBD1	once	TRBV5-1	TRBJ2-3
CASSPTETHGYTF	TGTGCCAGCTCACCGACAGAAACCCATGGCTACACCTTC	.	once	TRBV18	TRBJ1-2
CARMDSWTYEQYF	TGTGCCAGGATGGACAGTTGGACCTACGAGCAGTACTTC	.	.	TRBV2	TRBJ2-7
CASSSLTLGTEAFF	TGTGCCAGCAGCTCCCTCACACTGGGGACTGAAGCTTTCTTT	.	.	TRBV7-2	TRBJ1-1
CAISRDGDYGYTF	TGTGCCATCAGTAGGGACGGGGACTATGGCTACACCTTC	.	.	TRBV10-3	TRBJ1-2
CASRRTGTRNTGELFF	TGTGCCAGTAGGCGCACCGGGACTAGGAACACCGGGGAGCTGTTTTTT	TRBD2	.	TRBV19	TRBJ2-2
CASSKHLGFYEQYF	TGTGCCAGCAGCAAACATTTGGGGTTCTACGAGCAGTACTTC	.	.	TRBV21-1	TRBJ2-7
CASTGAGGPQHF	TGTGCCAGTACCGGCGCCGGGGGGCCCCAGCATTTT	.	.	TRBV19	TRBJ1-5
CASSVTGGSGNTIYF	TGTGCCAGCAGCGTAACAGGGGGCTCTGGAAACACCATATATTTT	TRBD1	.	TRBV9	TRBJ1-3
CASGFGQGEGGYTF	TGTGCTAGTGGTTTCGGACAGGGGGAAGGCGGCTACACCTTC	TRBD1	.	TRBV12-5	TRBJ1-2
CASSRTGGGFGTGELFF	TGTGCCAGCTCACGGACAGGGGGCGGCTTTGGCACCGGGGAGCTGTTTTTT	TRBD1	once	TRBV18	TRBJ2-2
CASSSYRGPYQPQHF	TGTGCCAGCAGCAGCTACAGGGGCCCCTATCAGCCCCAGCATTTT	TRBD1	once	TRBV6-1	TRBJ1-5
CASSPSGRSYEQYF	TGTGCCAGCAGCCCGAGCGGGAGATCCTACGAGCAGTACTTC	TRBD2	.	TRBV13	TRBJ2-7
CASSLNRGKLYNEQFF	TGTGCCAGCTCCCTTAACCGGGGGAAGCTCTACAATGAGCAGTTCTTC	.	.	TRBV18	TRBJ2-1
CASSLWGSRDTEAFF	TGTGCCAGCAGTTTATGGGGCAGCAGAGACACTGAAGCTTTCTTT	.	.	TRBV27	TRBJ1-1
CASSPGVVLAKNIQYF	TGTGCCAGCAGCCCGGGGGTGGTATTAGCCAAAAACATTCAGTACTTC	.	.	TRBV4-2	TRBJ2-4
CASSRATGTGELFF	TGTGCCAGCAGTCGAGCGACGGGCACCGGGGAGCTGTTTTTT	.	.	TRBV27	TRBJ2-2
CASGSGTAGANVLTF	TGTGCTAGTGGTTCGGGGACAGCTGGGGCCAACGTCCTGACTTTC	TRBD1	.	TRBV12-5	TRBJ2-6
CASSLTPGGTDTQYF	TGTGCCAGCAGCTTGACTCCCGGGGGCACAGATACGCAGTATTTT	.	.	TRBV7-2	TRBJ2-3
CSVEDGYGAFF	TGCAGCGTTGAAGATGGGTACGGAGCTTTCTTT	.	.	TRBV29-1	TRBJ1-1
CASSYRVANSPLHF	TGTGCCAGCTCCTACAGGGTTGCTAATTCACCCCTCCACTTT	.	.	TRBV27	TRBJ1-6
CAISEDGGYNEQFF	TGTGCCATCAGTGAAGATGGGGGCTACAATGAGCAGTTCTTC	.	.	TRBV10-3	TRBJ2-1
CASSFGVRNEQYF	TGTGCCAGCAGCTTCGGCGTGAGAAACGAGCAGTACTTC	.	.	TRBV7-2	TRBJ2-7
CASSPIRGKTGELFF	TGTGCCAGCAGTCCCATCAGGGGAAAAACCGGGGAGCTGTTTTTT	.	few	TRBV27	TRBJ2-2
CASRLTLDGGARHNEQFF	TGTGCAAGTCGCTTAACTCTCGATGGGGGGGCCCGTCACAATGAGCAGTTCTTC	.	.	TRBV12-2	TRBJ2-1
CASSPGWGNTEAFF	TGTGCCAGCAGCCCTGGTTGGGGGAACACTGAAGCTTTCTTT	.	.	TRBV5-4	TRBJ1-1
CASSPGVGGGQETQYF	TGTGCCAGCAGCCCCGGAGTAGGCGGGGGCCAAGAGACCCAGTACTTC	TRBD2	.	TRBV7-2	TRBJ2-5
CASRAGGTETQYF	TGTGCCAGCAGGGCAGGGGGAACGGAGACCCAGTACTTC	TRBD1	.	TRBV27	TRBJ2-5